This paragraph reports one T cell receptor beta chain. The antigen is not known. Method: immunoSEQ multiplex PCR; TCRdb's copy keeps in-frame clones and lacks some. This table holds around 180,000 clones, about nine tenths found once. Per germline, CDR1 MNHEY and CDR2 SVGAGI. There are 15 residues in the CDR3. V was clipped by 2 bases and J by 2 bases; unmatched bases: 5. This sample stems from a study of radiation and T cells in renal cell carcinoma. General study findings and limits: From baseline, blood top tumor clonotypes peaked at 2 weeks post-radiation.

The time point denotes: blood 4 weeks post-SBRT, at nephrectomy. Stated treatment: 15 Gy SBRT to primary tumor, nephrectomy 4 weeks later. This sequence was found in a woman aged 45-65 years with renal cell carcinoma. The chain couples TRBV6-5 to TRBJ1-2, with 7 bases fitting TRBD1. Sequenced material: blood, taken from a patient whose treatment included radiotherapy and nephrectomy. DNA for the CDR3: TGTGCCAGCAGTTACGATACAGGGGACAACTATGGCTACACCTTC. As protein: CASSYDTGDNYGYTF.